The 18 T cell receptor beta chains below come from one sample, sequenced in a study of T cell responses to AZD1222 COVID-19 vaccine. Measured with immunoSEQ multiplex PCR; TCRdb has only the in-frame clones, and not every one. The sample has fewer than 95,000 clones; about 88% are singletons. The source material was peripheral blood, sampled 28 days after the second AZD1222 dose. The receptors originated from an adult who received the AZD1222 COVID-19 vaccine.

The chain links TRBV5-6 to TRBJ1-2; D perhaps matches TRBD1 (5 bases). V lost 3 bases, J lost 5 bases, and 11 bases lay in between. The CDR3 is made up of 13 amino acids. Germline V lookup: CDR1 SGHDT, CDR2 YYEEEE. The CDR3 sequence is CASSSAGSYGYTF. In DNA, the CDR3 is TGTGCCAGCAGCTCTGCAGGGTCTTATGGCTACACCTTC.

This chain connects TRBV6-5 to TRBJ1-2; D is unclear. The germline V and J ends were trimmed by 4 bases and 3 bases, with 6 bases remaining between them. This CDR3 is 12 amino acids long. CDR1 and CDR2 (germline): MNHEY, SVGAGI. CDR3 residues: CASSSSYYGYTF. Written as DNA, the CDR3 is TGTGCCAGCAGTTCATCCTACTATGGCTACACCTTC.

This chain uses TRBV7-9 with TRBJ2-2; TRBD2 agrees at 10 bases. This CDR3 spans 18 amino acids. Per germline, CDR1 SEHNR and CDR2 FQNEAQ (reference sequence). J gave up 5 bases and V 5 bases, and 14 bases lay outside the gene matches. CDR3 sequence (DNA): TGTGCCAGCAGCCCTGTCCGAAGACTAGCGGGTACAACCGGGGAGCTGTTTTTT. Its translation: CASSPVRRLAGTTGELFF. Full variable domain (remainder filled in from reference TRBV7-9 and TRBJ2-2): DTGVSQNPRHKITKRGQNVTFRCDPISEHNRLYWYRQTLGQGPEFLTYFQNEAQLEKSRLLSDRFSAERPKGSFSTLEIQRTEQGDSAMYLCASSPVRRLAGTTGELFFGEGSRLTVL.

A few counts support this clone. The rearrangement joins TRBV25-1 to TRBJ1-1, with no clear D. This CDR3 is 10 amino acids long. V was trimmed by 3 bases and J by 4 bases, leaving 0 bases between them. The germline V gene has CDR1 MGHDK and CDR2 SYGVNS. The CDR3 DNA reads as TGTGCCAGCAGTGACACTGAAGCTTTCTTT. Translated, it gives CASSDTEAFF. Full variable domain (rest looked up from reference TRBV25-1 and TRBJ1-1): EADIYQTPRYLVIGTGKKITLECSQTMGHDKMYWYQQDPGMELHLIHYSYGVNSTEKGDLSSESTVSRIRTEHFPLTLESARPSHTSQYLCASSDTEAFFGQGTRLTVV.

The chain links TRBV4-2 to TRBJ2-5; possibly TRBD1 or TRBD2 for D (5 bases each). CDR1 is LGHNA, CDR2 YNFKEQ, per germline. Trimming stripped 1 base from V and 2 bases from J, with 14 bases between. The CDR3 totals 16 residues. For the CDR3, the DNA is TGTGCCAGCAGCCAAGGGGAGTGGGGGAGTCAAGAGACCCAGTACTTC. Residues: CASSQGEWGSQETQYF.

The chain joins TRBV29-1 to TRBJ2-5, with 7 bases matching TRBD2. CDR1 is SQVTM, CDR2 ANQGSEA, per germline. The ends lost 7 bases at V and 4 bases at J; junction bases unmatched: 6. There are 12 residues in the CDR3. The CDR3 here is CSAATSRETQYF. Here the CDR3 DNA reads TGCAGCGCTGCGACTAGCAGAGAGACCCAGTACTTC.

The CDR3 region is CASSPHGDGGPYGYTF. The CDR3 coding sequence is TGTGCCAGCTCACCACATGGGGACGGGGGTCCCTATGGCTACACCTTC. The V call is TRBV18, the J call TRBJ1-2, with D possibly TRBD1 on 5 matching bases. Germline CDR1 and CDR2: KGHSH and LQKENI. V was shortened by 1 base and J by 4 bases, with 16 bases between the two germline ends. The CDR3 length is 16 residues.

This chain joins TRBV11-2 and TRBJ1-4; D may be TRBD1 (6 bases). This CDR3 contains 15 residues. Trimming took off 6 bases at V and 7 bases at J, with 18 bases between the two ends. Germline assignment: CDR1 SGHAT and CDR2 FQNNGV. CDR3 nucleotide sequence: TGTGCCAGCAGGCGGGGGGGCCGCCTGAGTGAAAAACTGTTTTTT. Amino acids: CASRRGGRLSEKLFF.

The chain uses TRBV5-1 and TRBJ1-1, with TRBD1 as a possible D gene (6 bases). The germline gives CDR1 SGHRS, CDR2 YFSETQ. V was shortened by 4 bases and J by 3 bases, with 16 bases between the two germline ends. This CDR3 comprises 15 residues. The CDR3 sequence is CASSGRQGLDTEAFF. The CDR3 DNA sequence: TGCGCCAGCAGCGGGCGGCAGGGGCTGGACACTGAAGCTTTCTTT.

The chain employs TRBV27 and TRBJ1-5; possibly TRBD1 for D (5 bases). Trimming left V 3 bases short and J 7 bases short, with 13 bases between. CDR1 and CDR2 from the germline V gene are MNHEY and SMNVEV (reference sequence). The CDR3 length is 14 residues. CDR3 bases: TGTGCCAGCAGTTTGTCTGGGACCTACCAGCCCCAGCATTTT. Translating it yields CASSLSGTYQPQHF.

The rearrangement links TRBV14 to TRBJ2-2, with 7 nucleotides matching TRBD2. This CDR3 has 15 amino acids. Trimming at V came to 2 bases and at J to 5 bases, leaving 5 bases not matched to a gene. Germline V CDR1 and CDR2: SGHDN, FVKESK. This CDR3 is CASSQQAGLTGELFF. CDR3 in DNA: TGTGCCAGCAGCCAACAAGCGGGGCTTACCGGGGAGCTGTTTTTT.

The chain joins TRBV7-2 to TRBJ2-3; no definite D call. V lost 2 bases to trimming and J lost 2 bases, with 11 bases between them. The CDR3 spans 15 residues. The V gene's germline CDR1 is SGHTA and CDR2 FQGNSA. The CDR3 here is CASSLQSLTTDTQYF. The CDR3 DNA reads TGTGCCAGCAGCTTACAGTCTCTCACCACAGATACGCAGTATTTT.

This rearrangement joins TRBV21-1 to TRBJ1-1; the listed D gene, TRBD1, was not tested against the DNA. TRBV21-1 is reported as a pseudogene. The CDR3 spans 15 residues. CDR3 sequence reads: CKTYRDRLNNTEAFF. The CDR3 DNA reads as TGTAAAACCTATCGGGACAGGTTAAATAACACTGAAGCTTTCTTT.

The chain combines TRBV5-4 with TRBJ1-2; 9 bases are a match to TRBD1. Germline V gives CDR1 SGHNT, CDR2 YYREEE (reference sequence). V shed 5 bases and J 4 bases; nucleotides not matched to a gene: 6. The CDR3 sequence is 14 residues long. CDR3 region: CASSPRDRAYGYTF. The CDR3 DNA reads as TGTGCCAGCAGTCCCCGGGACAGGGCCTATGGCTACACCTTC.

The CDR3 spells CASVASGGFEKLFF. CDR3 bases: TGTGCCAGCGTCGCATCGGGGGGTTTCGAAAAACTGTTTTTT. V is TRBV7-9 and J is TRBJ1-4, with D maybe TRBD1 (5 bases). CDR1 and CDR2 from the germline V gene are SEHNR and FQNEAQ (reference sequence). The CDR3 length is 14 residues. Trimming removed 8 bases at V and 8 bases at J, with 18 bases between.

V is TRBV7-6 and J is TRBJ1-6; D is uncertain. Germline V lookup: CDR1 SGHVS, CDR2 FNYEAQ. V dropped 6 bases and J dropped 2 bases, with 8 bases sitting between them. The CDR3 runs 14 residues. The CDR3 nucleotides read TGTGCCAGCAGTCCGGATGCCTATAATTCACCCCTCCACTTT. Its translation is CASSPDAYNSPLHF.

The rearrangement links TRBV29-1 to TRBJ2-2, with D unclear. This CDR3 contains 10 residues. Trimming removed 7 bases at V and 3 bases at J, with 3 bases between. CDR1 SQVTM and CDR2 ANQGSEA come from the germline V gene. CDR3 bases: TGCAGCGCTTACACCGGGGAGCTGTTTTTT. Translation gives CSAYTGELFF.

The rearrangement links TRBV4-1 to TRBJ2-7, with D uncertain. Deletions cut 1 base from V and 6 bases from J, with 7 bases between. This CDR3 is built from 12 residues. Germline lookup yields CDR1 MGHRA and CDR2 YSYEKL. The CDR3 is CASSQVNSEQYF. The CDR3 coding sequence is TGCGCCAGCAGCCAAGTCAACAGCGAGCAGTACTTC.